These 23 T cell receptor beta chains were all obtained from the same sample, sequenced in a study of T cells in Graves' hyperthyroidism and ophthalmopathy. What was amplified from RNA transcripts were TCR beta CDR3 regions. Carried out on the TCR CDR3, a first-round RT-PCR used the HTBI primer set. TCRdb used MiXCR to reprocess the multiplex PCR reads, holding one entry per CDR3 protein. The sample holds 530,000 or so distinct CDR3 sequences, about 45% seen once. Specimen: peripheral blood or thyroid tissue (not recorded which). The receptors stem from a woman between 18 and 30 years old with Graves' hyperthyroidism.

This chain links TRBV20-1 with TRBJ1-2; a possible D gene is TRBD1 (5 bases). From germline, CDR1 is DFQATT and CDR2 SNEGSKA (reference sequence). The germline V and J ends were trimmed by 5 bases and 8 bases, with 15 bases remaining between them. The CDR3 is 12 amino acids. This chain's CDR3 is CSAGPRAGGYTF. The CDR3 region has the DNA TGCAGTGCTGGACCCAGGGCTGGGGGCTACACCTTC.

A remark on this clonotype: This could be a read error, since a much larger clone is one nucleotide away. The V gene is TRBV11-2, the J gene TRBJ1-1; D gene ambiguous. CDR3 size: 14 residues. Looked up from germline, CDR1 is SGHAT and CDR2 is FQNNGV. CDR3 residues: CASSLERGHTKAFF. The DNA of the CDR3 is TGTGCCAGCAGCTTAGAGCGAGGGCACACTAAAGCTTTCTTT.

As for this clonotype: A read error may explain this, as a much larger clone is one base away. The DNA is omitted, as the CDR3 cannot be located on it reliably, and the CDR3 follows TCRdb's listing. The CDR3 protein is CSASPGTGPWASGNTMYF. The V call is TRBV20-1, the J call TRBJ1-3; whether TRBD1, the table's D call, matches the DNA was not checked. The length of the CDR3 is 18 amino acids, counting both ends. Germline CDR1 DFQATT, CDR2 SNEGSKA (reference sequence).

This clonotype was counted ten times or more. J is TRBJ1-1 and V is TRBV12-3 or TRBV12-4; no reliable D call. Trimming removed 7 bases at V and 11 bases at J, with 17 bases between. The CDR3 consists of 12 residues. The CDR3 DNA is TGTGCCAGCACCATTTATCGGGGTAGGGCTTTCTTT. It yields the protein CASTIYRGRAFF.

The chain carries TRBV7-6 and TRBJ1-1; 9 bases line up with TRBD1. Germline V gene data show CDR1 as SGHVS and CDR2 as FNYEAQ. The CDR3 is made up of 15 amino acids. J was trimmed by 7 bases and V by 5 bases; bases with no gene match: 11. Written as DNA, the CDR3 is TGTGCCAGCAGCCGAGTTCCGGGACAGGGTAATGAAGCTTTCTTT. Translated, it gives CASSRVPGQGNEAFF.

A single count supports this clonotype. The V and J genes are TRBV14 and TRBJ2-7; TRBD1 matches 8 bases. Germline trimming cut 4 bases from V and 12 bases from J; bases unmatched to any gene: 8. The CDR3 is 12 amino acids. Germline V gene data show CDR1 as SGHDN and CDR2 as FVKESK. CDR3 coding DNA: TGTGCCAGCAGCCTCGGACAGGGCGCGCTGTACTTC. This sequence encodes CASSLGQGALYF.

V and J are TRBV7-9 and TRBJ2-7; 9 nucleotides agree with TRBD2. With 2 bases clipped from V and 1 base from J, the junction kept 15 bases outside the gene matches. The CDR3 runs 19 residues. Germline CDR1 and CDR2: SEHNR and FQNEAQ (reference sequence). In nucleotides, the CDR3 is TGTGCCAGCAGCTTATACCCGGCCTGGCGGGAGGGGAAGTCCTACGAGCAGTACTTC. This translates into CASSLYPAWREGKSYEQYF.

This clonotype was detected a few times. The V call is TRBV5-4, the J call TRBJ2-7, with 12 bases matching TRBD2. CDR1 SGHNT and CDR2 YYREEE come from the germline V gene (reference sequence). The CDR3 totals 16 residues. Trimming took 4 bases from V and 5 from J; bases not matched to a gene: 10. The CDR3 protein is CASSPSRTSGNNEQYF. In nucleotides, the CDR3 is TGTGCCAGCAGCCCCTCCCGGACTAGCGGGAATAACGAGCAGTACTTC.

V is TRBV7-8 and J is TRBJ2-5; D is perhaps TRBD2 (6 bases). The CDR3 runs 17 residues. V lost 0 bases to trimming and J lost 2 bases, with 16 bases between them. In germline, CDR1 is SGHVS, CDR2 FQNEAQ. The CDR3 coding sequence is TGTGCCAGCAGCTTAGCGTTCGCCCCTAGCGCACAAGAGACCCAGTACTTC. Translating it yields CASSLAFAPSAQETQYF.

The count of this clonotype is one. The gene calls are TRBV20-1 and TRBJ2-5; 7 bases fit TRBD1. CDR3 length: 15 residues. Germline-derived CDR1 and CDR2 are DFQATT and SNEGSKA (reference sequence). The junction had 10 bases not matched to a gene; V was cut back by 1 base and J by 5 bases. The CDR3 region is CSARVSTGIGETQYF. DNA for the CDR3: TGCAGTGCTAGAGTTTCGACAGGGATAGGGGAGACCCAGTACTTC.

This clonotype came up many times. The V call is TRBV7-9, the J call TRBJ1-1, with D perhaps TRBD1 (6 bases). The V and J ends lost 5 bases and 11 bases respectively, with 15 bases between them. The CDR3 runs to 12 residues. Per the germline V gene, CDR1 is SEHNR and CDR2 is FQNEAQ (reference sequence). The CDR3 reads CASSQMGAGAFF. CDR3 nucleotides: TGTGCCAGCAGCCAGATGGGGGCTGGGGCTTTCTTT. Filled out from reference TRBV7-9 and TRBJ1-1, the complete variable domain reads DTGVSQNPRHKITKRGQNVTFRCDPISEHNRLYWYRQTLGQGPEFLTYFQNEAQLEKSRLLSDRFSAERPKGSFSTLEIQRTEQGDSAMYLCASSQMGAGAFFGQGTRLTVV.

This clonotype was observed many times. The chain links TRBV13 to TRBJ2-7; weak D call: TRBD2 (6 bases). Germline values: CDR1 PRHDT, CDR2 FYEKMQ (reference sequence). This CDR3 spans 14 amino acids. V shed 2 bases and J shed 4 bases, with 12 bases lying between them. CDR3 amino acids: CASSLIGTGYEQYF. In nucleotides, the CDR3 is TGTGCCAGCAGCTTAATCGGGACTGGATACGAGCAGTACTTC.

The chain is built from TRBV6-5 and TRBJ1-2; a weak D match, TRBD1 (5 bases). Trimming pared 5 bases from V and 6 bases from J, leaving 13 bases between. Germline V gene lookup returns CDR1 MNHEY and CDR2 SVGAGI. CDR3 size: 13 residues. The CDR3 DNA reads TGTGCCAGCAGTCCACCCGGGGGGGATGGCTACACCTTC. This gives the protein CASSPPGGDGYTF.

About this clonotype: Since the CDR3 does not end with the conserved phenylalanine or tryptophan, this likely comes from a read error. Because the CDR3's place on the DNA is in doubt, the DNA is left out and the CDR3 is given as listed by TCRdb. The chain links TRBV6-5 to TRBJ1-6. The CDR3 is made up of 9 amino acids, end residues included. Germline V lookup: CDR1 MNHEY, CDR2 SVGAGI. This CDR3 is CASSSLRTS.

The chain joins TRBV7-9 to TRBJ1-4; perhaps TRBD1 as D (6 bases). The CDR3 extends over 16 amino acids. V lost 1 base to trimming and J lost 5 bases, with 14 bases between them. Germline V CDR1 and CDR2: SEHNR, FQNEAQ (reference sequence). This chain's CDR3 is CASSLGGQGLNEKLFF. The CDR3 DNA sequence: TGTGCCAGCAGCTTAGGCGGTCAGGGGCTAAATGAAAAACTGTTTTTT. The full variable domain, completed using reference TRBV7-9 and TRBJ1-4, is DTGVSQNPRHKITKRGQNVTFRCDPISEHNRLYWYRQTLGQGPEFLTYFQNEAQLEKSRLLSDRFSAERPKGSFSTLEIQRTEQGDSAMYLCASSLGGQGLNEKLFFGSGTQLSVL.

Concerning this clonotype: Just one base apart from a much larger clone, this may be a read error. This chain joins TRBV30 and TRBJ1-2, with TRBD1 identical over 7 bases. This CDR3 contains 11 residues. CDR1 and CDR2 from the germline V gene are GTSNPN and SVGIG (reference sequence). The CDR3 bases are TGTGCCTGGAGCAGGGGGAATGGCTGCACCTTC. Protein sequence: CAWSRGNGCTF. Based on the CDR3 plus reference TRBV30 and TRBJ1-2, the full variable domain is SQTIHQWPATLVQPVGSPLSLECTVEGTSNPNLYWYRQAAGRGLQLLFYSVGIGQISSEVPQNLSASRPQDRQFILSSKKLLLSDSGFYLCAWSRGNGCTFGSGTRLTVV.

This clonotype appeared many times. The chain is built from TRBV20-1 and TRBJ2-2; D is ambiguous. CDR1 DFQATT and CDR2 SNEGSKA come from the germline V gene (reference sequence). This CDR3 contains 15 residues. The germline V and J ends were trimmed by 0 bases and 5 bases, with 13 bases remaining between them. Here the CDR3 DNA reads TGCAGTGCTAGAGATAGTGACCTAACGACCGGGGAGCTGTTTTTT. Encoded protein: CSARDSDLTTGELFF.

This clonotype has at least ten counts. The gene calls are TRBV10-1 and TRBJ1-5; D unclear. The germline V and J ends were trimmed by 7 bases and 4 bases, with 20 bases remaining between them. This CDR3 is 16 amino acids long. Germline CDR1 reads WNHNN; CDR2 reads SYGVQD (reference sequence). The CDR3 DNA sequence: TGCGCCAGCACCGATTCCCCGGGTCTAGATAATCAGCCCCAGCATTTT. As protein: CASTDSPGLDNQPQHF.

This clonotype was found many times. V is TRBV4-3 and J is TRBJ1-4, with D possibly TRBD1 on 6 matching bases. The germline V gene encodes CDR1 LGHNA and CDR2 YSLEER. V lost 1 base, J lost 8 bases, and 14 bases lay in between. The CDR3 spans 15 residues. CDR3: CASSQGARGEEKLFF. CDR3 nucleotide sequence: TGCGCCAGCAGCCAAGGTGCAAGGGGGGAAGAAAAACTGTTTTTT.

This clonotype appeared once. The rearrangement links TRBV2 to TRBJ2-5, with 10 bases lining up with TRBD2. The CDR3 is made up of 14 amino acids. Trimming cost V 6 bases and J 7 bases; bases outside gene matches: 8. Germline CDR1 is SNHLY and CDR2 is FYNNEI. CDR3 sequence reads: CASSNLAGDGTQYF. CDR3 bases: TGTGCCAGCAGCAACCTAGCGGGAGATGGGACCCAGTACTTC.

This rearrangement joins TRBV7-9 to TRBJ1-5; 7 nucleotides agree with TRBD1. Unmatched junction bases numbered 11, after V lost 3 bases and J lost 15 bases. Looked up from germline, CDR1 is SEHNR and CDR2 is FQNEAQ (reference sequence). The CDR3 has 13 amino acids. CDR3 protein: CASSLTGTDATHF. In nucleotides, the CDR3 is TGTGCCAGCAGCTTGACGGGGACAGACGCAACGCATTTT.

There are a few counts of this clonotype. In DNA, the CDR3 is TGTGCCAGCAGCTTAGGCTCGCTACGGGGTGAGCAGTTCTTC. Its protein product is CASSLGSLRGEQFF. The rearrangement joins TRBV7-6 to TRBJ2-7, with D perhaps matching TRBD2 (5 bases). Matching the DNA end better, TRBJ2-1 makes the J call doubtful. The germline CDR1 and CDR2 sequences are SGHVS and FNYEAQ. This CDR3 contains 14 residues.

The chain links TRBV10-3 to TRBJ2-1; 13 bases map to TRBD2. V gave up 2 bases and J gave up 8 bases; unmatched junction bases: 9. Germline-derived CDR1 and CDR2 are ENHRY and SYGVKD. This CDR3 spans 17 amino acids. The CDR3 DNA follows: TGTGCCATCAGTGAGGGGGGACTAGCGGGGCAGAGCCATGAGCAGTTCTTC. Protein product: CAISEGGLAGQSHEQFF.